The sequence of this T cell receptor (beta chain) was determined in a study of CD8+CD57+ T cells in acquired aplastic anemia. About the research overall: The sorted CD4+ and CD8+ cells yielded an average around 3.2 ug of DNA. For CD4+ cells, healthy donors had an average of approximately 11 million reads.

Genomic DNA, serving as template, underwent TCR beta VDJ and CDR3 profiling. MiXCR, run by TCRdb on the reads, gives a single entry per CDR3 protein. This table has about 190,000 distinct CDR3 sequences, roughly half appearing once. Findings of the study overall: It was found that 25 to 35 CD8+ CDR3 sequences were shared between patients and controls. Patients were compared with controls for CD8+ Simpson's diversity, and no significant difference emerged.

With 1 base removed from V and 8 bases from J, the gap between germline ends came to 14 bases. The CDR3 spans 14 residues. Per the germline V gene, CDR1 is LGHNA and CDR2 is YSLEER. The table lists this clonotype with many counts. Its target is unknown. The sequence came from a human donor in good health, serving as a control. This chain connects TRBV4-3 to TRBJ1-2; D might be TRBD1 (5 bases). The specimen was sorted CD4+, CD8+, or CD8+CD57+ T cells (not recorded which) from PBMCs. As DNA, the CDR3 is TGCGCCAGCAGCCAAGTGGAGGCAGGGCGCGGCTACACCTTC. Its translation is CASSQVEAGRGYTF.